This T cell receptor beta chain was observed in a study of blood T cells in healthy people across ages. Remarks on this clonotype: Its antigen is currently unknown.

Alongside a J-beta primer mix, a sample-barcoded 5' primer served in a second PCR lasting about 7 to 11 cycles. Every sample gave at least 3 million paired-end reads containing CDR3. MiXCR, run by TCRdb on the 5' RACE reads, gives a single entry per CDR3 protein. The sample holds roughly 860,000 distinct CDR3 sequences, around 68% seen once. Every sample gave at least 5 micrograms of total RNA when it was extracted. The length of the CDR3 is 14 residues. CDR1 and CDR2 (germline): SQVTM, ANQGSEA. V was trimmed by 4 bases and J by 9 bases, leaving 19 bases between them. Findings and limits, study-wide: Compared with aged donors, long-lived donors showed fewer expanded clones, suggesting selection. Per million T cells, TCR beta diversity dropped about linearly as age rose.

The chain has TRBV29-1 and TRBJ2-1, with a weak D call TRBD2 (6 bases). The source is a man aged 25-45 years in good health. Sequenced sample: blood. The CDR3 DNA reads TGCAGCGTTGGGGGGGAGAGGCTAGCCGGTGAGCAGTTCTTC. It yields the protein CSVGGERLAGEQFF.